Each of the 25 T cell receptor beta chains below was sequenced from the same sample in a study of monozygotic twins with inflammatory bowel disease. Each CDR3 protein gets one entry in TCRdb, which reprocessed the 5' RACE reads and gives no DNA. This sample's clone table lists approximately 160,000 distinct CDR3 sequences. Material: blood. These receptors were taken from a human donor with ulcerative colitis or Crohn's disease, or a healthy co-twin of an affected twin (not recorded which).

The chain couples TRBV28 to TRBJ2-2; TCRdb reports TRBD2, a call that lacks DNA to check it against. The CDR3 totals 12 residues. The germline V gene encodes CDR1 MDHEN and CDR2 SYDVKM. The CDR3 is CASSRWSGELFF. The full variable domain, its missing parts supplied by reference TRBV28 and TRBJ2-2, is DVKVTQSSRYLVKRTGEKVFLECVQDMDHENMFWYRQDPGLGLRLIYFSYDVKMKEKGDIPEGYSVSREKKERFSLILESASTNQTSMYLCASSRWSGELFFGEGSRLTVL.

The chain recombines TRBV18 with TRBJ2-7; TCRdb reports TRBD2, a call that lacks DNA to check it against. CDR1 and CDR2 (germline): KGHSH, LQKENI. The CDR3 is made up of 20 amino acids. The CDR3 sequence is CASSPKNGAGLADPFDEQYF.

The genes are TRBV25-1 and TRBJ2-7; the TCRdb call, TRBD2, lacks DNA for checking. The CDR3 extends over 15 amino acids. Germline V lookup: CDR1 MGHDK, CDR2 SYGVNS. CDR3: CASSTGPRGLHEQYF.

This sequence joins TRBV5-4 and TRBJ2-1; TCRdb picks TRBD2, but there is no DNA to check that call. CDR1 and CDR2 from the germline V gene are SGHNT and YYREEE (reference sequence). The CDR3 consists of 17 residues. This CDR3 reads CASSLKGLAGVGNEQFF.

The chain's CDR3 is CASSLGGLSEKLFF. The chain uses TRBV7-9 and TRBJ1-4; TCRdb reports TRBD1, a call that lacks DNA to check it against. The CDR3 length is 14 residues. Germline assignment: CDR1 SEHNR and CDR2 FQNEAQ (reference sequence).

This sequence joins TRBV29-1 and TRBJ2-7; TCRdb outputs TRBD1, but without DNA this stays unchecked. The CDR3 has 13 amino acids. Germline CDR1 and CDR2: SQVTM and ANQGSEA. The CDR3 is CSVGLPLRVEQYF.

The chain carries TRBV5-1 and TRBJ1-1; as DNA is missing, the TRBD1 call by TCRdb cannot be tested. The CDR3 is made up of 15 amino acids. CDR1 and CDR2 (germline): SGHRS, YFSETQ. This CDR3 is CASSPWTGVDTEAFF.

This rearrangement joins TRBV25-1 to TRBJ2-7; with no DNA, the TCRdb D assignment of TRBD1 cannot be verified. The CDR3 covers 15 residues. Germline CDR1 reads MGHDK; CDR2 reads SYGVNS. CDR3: CASSTGLRGLHEQYF.

CDR3 loop: CASRSAGMNTEAFF. This chain connects TRBV5-1 to TRBJ1-1. The CDR3 consists of 14 residues. Germline V lookup: CDR1 SGHRS, CDR2 YFSETQ.

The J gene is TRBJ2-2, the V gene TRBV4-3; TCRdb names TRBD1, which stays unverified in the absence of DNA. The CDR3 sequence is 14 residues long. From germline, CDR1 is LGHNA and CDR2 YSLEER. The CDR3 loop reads CASSQDPGTGELFF.

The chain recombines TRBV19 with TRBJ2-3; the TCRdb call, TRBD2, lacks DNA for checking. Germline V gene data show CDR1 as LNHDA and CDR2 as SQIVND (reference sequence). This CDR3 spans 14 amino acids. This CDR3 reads CAASGTSLTDTQYF.

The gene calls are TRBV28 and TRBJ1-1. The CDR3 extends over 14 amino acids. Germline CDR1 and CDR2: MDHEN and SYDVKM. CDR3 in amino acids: CASRSPSNYTEAFF.

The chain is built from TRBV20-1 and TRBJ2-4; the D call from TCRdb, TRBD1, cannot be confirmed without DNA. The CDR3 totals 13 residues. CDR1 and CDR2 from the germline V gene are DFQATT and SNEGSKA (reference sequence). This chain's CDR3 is CSAPRGAKNIQYF.

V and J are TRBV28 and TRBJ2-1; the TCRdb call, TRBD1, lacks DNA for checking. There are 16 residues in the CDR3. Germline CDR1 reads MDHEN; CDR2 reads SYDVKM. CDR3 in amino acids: CASSSLVRGSYNEQFF.

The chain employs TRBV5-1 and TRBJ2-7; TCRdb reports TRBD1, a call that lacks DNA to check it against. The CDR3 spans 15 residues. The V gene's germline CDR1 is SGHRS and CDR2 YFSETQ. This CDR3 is CASSLHGTDSYEQYF. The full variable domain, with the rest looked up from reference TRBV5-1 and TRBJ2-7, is KAGVTQTPRYLIKTRGQQVTLSCSPISGHRSVSWYQQTPGQGLQFLFEYFSETQRNKGNFPGRFSGRQFSNSRSEMNVSTLELGDSALYLCASSLHGTDSYEQYFGPGTRLTVT.

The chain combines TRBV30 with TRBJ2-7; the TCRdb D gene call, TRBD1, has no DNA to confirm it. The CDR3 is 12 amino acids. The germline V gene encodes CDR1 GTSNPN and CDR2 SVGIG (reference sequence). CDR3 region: CAWRGTIYEQYF.

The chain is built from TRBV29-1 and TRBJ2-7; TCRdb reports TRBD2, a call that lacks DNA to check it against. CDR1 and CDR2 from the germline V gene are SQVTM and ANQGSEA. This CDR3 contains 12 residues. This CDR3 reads CSVVDFSYEQYF.

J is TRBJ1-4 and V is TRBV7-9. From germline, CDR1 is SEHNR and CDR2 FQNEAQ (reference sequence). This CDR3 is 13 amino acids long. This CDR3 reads CASIPTGREKLFF.

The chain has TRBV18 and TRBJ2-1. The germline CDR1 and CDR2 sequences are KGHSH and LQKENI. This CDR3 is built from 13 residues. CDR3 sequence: CASSAAGVNEQFF. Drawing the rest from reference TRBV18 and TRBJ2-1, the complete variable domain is NAGVMQNPRHLVRRRGQEARLRCSPMKGHSHVYWYRQLPEEGLKFMVYLQKENIIDESGMPKERFSAEFPKEGPSILRIQQVVRGDSAAYFCASSAAGVNEQFFGPGTRLTVL.

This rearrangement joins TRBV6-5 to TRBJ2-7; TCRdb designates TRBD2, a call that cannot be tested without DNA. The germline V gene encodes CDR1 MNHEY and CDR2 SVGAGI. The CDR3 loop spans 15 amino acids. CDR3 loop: CASSWSGRADYEQYF.

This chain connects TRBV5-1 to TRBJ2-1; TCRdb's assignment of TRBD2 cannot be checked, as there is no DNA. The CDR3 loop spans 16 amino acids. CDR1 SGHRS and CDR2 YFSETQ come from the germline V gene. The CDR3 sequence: CASSRILAGGLNEQFF.

The CDR3 spells CASMKETGYEQYF. V usage is TRBV19 and J usage is TRBJ2-7. Per germline, CDR1 LNHDA and CDR2 SQIVND (reference sequence). CDR3 length equals 13 residues.

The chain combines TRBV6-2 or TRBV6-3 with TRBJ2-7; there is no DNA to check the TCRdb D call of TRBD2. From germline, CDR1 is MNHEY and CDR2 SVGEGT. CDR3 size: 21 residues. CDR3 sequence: CASSRTGMGLAGAITQYEQYF.

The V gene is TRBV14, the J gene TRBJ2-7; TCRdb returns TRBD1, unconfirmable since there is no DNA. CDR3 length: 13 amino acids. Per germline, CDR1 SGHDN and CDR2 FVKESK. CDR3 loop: CASSQAGAYEQYF. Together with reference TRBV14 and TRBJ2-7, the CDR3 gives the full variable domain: EAGVTQFPSHSVIEKGQTVTLRCDPISGHDNLYWYRRVMGKEIKFLLHFVKESKQDESGMPNNRFLAERTGGTYSTLKVQPAELEDSGVYFCASSQAGAYEQYFGPGTRLTVT.

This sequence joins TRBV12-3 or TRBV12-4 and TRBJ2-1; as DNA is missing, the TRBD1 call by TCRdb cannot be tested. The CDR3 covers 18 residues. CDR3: CASTKGQGGRHTYNEQFF.